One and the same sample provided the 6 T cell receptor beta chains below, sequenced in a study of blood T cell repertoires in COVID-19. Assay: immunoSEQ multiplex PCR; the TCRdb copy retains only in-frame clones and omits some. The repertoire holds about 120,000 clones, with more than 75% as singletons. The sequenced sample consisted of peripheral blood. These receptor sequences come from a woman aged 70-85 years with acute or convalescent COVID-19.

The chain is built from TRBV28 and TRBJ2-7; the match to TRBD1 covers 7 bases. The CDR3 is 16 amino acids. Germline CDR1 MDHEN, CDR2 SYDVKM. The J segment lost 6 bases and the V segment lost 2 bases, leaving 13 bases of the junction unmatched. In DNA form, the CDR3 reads TGTGCCAGCAGTTTACTCACAGGGGTAGACTGGTTCGAGCAGTACTTC. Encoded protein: CASSLLTGVDWFEQYF.

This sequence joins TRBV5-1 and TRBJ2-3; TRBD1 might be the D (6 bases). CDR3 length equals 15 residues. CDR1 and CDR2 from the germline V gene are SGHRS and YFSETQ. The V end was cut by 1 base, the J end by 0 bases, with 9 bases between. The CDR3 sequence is CASSLTDRSTDTQYF. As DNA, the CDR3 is TGCGCCAGCAGCTTGACGGACAGAAGCACAGATACGCAGTATTTT.

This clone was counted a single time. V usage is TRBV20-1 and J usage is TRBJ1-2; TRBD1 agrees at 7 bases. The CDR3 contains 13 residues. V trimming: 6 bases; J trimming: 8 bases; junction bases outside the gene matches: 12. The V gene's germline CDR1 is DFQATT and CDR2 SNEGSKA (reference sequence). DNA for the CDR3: TGCAGTGCGAGTGACCCAGGGGGGAGGGGCTACACCTTC. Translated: CSASDPGGRGYTF.

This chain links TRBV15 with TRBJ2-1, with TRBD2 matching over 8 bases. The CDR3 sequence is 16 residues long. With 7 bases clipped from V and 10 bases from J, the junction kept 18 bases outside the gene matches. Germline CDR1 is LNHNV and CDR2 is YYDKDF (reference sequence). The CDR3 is CATMPRGGSIAGEQFF. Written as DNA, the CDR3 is TGTGCCACCATGCCTCGAGGTGGATCGATAGCGGGGGAGCAGTTCTTC. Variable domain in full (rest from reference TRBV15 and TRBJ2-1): DAMVIQNPRYQVTQFGKPVTLSCSQTLNHNVMYWYQQKSSQAPKLLFHYYDKDFNNEADTPDNFQSRRPNTSFCFLDIRSPGLGDTAMYLCATMPRGGSIAGEQFFGPGTRLTVL.

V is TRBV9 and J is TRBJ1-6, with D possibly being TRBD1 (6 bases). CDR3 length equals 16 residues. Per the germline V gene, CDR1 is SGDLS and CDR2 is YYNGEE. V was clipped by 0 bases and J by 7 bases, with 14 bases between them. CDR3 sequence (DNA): TGTGCCAGCAGCGTAGTTGGGGACATAGTGAATTCACCCCTCCACTTT. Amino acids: CASSVVGDIVNSPLHF.

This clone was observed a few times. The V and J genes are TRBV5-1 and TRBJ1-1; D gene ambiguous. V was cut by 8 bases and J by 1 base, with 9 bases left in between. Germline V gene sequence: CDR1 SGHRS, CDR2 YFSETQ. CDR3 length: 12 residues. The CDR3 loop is CASRLGNTEAFF. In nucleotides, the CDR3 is TGCGCCAGTCGACTGGGGAACACTGAAGCTTTCTTT.